The clone carrying this TCR beta chain was observed many times. Its antigen is not known. Individual cDNA molecules received unique molecular identifiers during library preparation. TCRdb re-called the 5' RACE reads with MiXCR, one entry per CDR3 protein. The table includes over 25,000 distinct CDR3 sequences, about 6% detected once. This entry comes from a study of early T cells in non-severe SARS-CoV-2 infection. Background on the study: Unpaired chains resulted from sequencing bulk RNA of unsorted whole blood.

Findings of the study overall: In VDJdb matching, anti-spike CD8 responses were favored while private and CD4 specificities went missing.

The sequencing input was whole blood. The receptor was isolated from an adult who was a healthcare worker with PCR-confirmed SARS-CoV-2 infection or an uninfected control (not recorded which).

CDR3 bases: TGTGCCAGCAGTTTAACGCAGGGAGACTATGGCTACACCTTC. It yields the protein CASSLTQGDYGYTF. The rearrangement joins TRBV28 to TRBJ1-2, with D perhaps matching TRBD1 (5 bases). V gave up 2 bases and J gave up 3 bases, with 10 bases separating them. The CDR3 is 14 residues long. Per germline, CDR1 MDHEN and CDR2 SYDVKM.